The 22 T cell receptor beta chains below all came from one sample that was sequenced in a study of T cell clonality in common variable immunodeficiency. Profiling relied on immunoSEQ multiplex PCR, and the TCRdb table lists in-frame clones only, not all of them. The repertoire shows tens of thousands of clones, none seen only once; the top ten take around 13%. The source material was peripheral blood mononuclear cells. The receptors originated from a person aged 18 to 70 in good health.

There are many counts of this clone. From the germline J gene comes the end of the CDR3, since the read stops 3 residues before it. V gene TRBV10-1 combines with J gene TRBJ2-7, with D possibly being TRBD1 (5 bases). With 10 bases removed from V and 1 base from J, the gap between germline ends came to 17 bases. This CDR3 is built from 14 residues. Germline V gives CDR1 WNHNN, CDR2 SYGVQD (reference sequence). The sequenced CDR3 bases are TGCGCCACCCCGACAGACTGTAAATCCTACGAG. Translated: CATPTDCKSYE. The full CDR3 is CATPTDCKSYEQYF.

This clone came up many times. The read falls 3 residues short of the CDR3 end, and the missing part is taken from the germline J gene. The genes are TRBV7-2 and TRBJ1-5; D might be TRBD1 (6 bases). The CDR3 is 15 residues long. The germline V and J ends were trimmed by 0 bases and 5 bases, with 11 bases remaining between them. Germline CDR1 is SGHTA and CDR2 is FQGNSA. The CDR3 is CASSLAGRGDQPQHF. Partial CDR3 DNA: TGTGCCAGCAGCTTAGCCGGCAGGGGAGATCAGCCC. Full variable domain (outside the CDR3, taken from reference TRBV7-2 and TRBJ1-5): GAGVSQSPSNKVTEKGKDVELRCDPISGHTALYWYRQSLGQGLEFLIYFQGNSAPDKSGLPSDRFSAERTGGSVSTLTIQRTQQEDSAVYLCASSLAGRGDQPQHFGDGTRLSIL.

This clone has a handful of counts. The sequenced CDR3 bases are TGTGCCAGCAGTGACCTGGGGCCTAATGAAAAG. Translation gives CASSDLGPNEK. The whole CDR3 sequence reads CASSDLGPNEKLFF. The chain links TRBV6-1 to TRBJ2-2; possibly TRBD1 for D (5 bases). Read data end 3 residues before the CDR3 end; the end is taken from the germline J gene. The CDR3 has 14 residues. The germline V gene has CDR1 MNHNS and CDR2 SASEGT.

In this sample, this clone turned up many times. The read ends 3 residues shy of where the CDR3 ends; the end is completed using the germline J gene. The chain combines TRBV7-3 with TRBJ2-2, with D maybe TRBD2 (5 bases). Deletions cut 6 bases from V and 3 bases from J, with 14 bases between. The length of the CDR3 is 15 residues. The V gene's germline CDR1 is SGHTA and CDR2 FQGTGA. CDR3 DNA, as far as it was read: TGTGCCAGCAGACTCGGCGGGCGGTACACCGGGGAG. This sequence encodes CASRLGGRYTGE. The CDR3 reads in full as CASRLGGRYTGELFF.

This clone was recorded many times. Partial CDR3 DNA: TGTGCCAGCTCACCATCGGCACAGGGGTCTACAGATACG. The encoded protein is CASSPSAQGSTDT. The entire CDR3 is CASSPSAQGSTDTQYF. This chain connects TRBV18 to TRBJ2-3; TRBD1 matches at 7 bases. The read terminates 3 residues before the CDR3 end, so the remaining end is supplied by the germline J gene. The germline CDR1 and CDR2 sequences are KGHSH and LQKENI. This CDR3 spans 16 amino acids. The V gene end was trimmed by 2 bases and the J gene end by 3 bases; junction bases not matched to a gene: 8.

On this clone: This may be a read error: a much more frequent sequence differs by one nucleotide. Read coverage stops 3 residues before the CDR3 terminus; the germline J gene supplies the remainder. The V gene is TRBV5-6, the J gene TRBJ2-5; D unresolved. The CDR3 sequence is 14 residues long. Germline V gene lookup returns CDR1 SGHDT and CDR2 YYEEEE. The sequenced CDR3 bases are TGTGCCAGCAGCCATTCTGGCAGAACAGATACC. Protein product: CASSHSGRTDT. In full, the CDR3 reads CASSHSGRTDTQYF. Filled out from reference TRBV5-6 and TRBJ2-5, the complete variable domain reads DAGVTQSPTHLIKTRGQQVTLRCSPKSGHDTVSWYQQALGQGPQFIFQYYEEEERQRGNFPDRFSGHQFPNYSSELNVNALLLGDSALYLCASSHSGRTDTQYFGPGTRLLVL.

This clone was seen repeatedly, ten times or more. The read terminates 3 residues ahead of where the CDR3 ends, so the germline J gene completes it. The chain couples TRBV5-8 to TRBJ1-2; possible D gene TRBD1, 6 bases. This CDR3 has 13 residues. Germline V gives CDR1 SGHTS, CDR2 YDEGEE. V shed 0 bases and J shed 4 bases, with 7 bases lying between them. The part of the CDR3 DNA that was read is TGTGCCAGCAGCTTGGGGACAGCCTATGGC. Translating gives CASSLGTAYG. Given in full, the CDR3 is CASSLGTAYGYTF.

This clone was recorded at least ten times. Coverage ceases 3 residues before the CDR3 finishes, and the germline J gene fills in the end. The V and J genes are TRBV18 and TRBJ2-2; D unclear. V was cut by 0 bases and J by 4 bases, with 12 bases left in between. The length of the CDR3 is 16 residues. Germline lookup yields CDR1 KGHSH and CDR2 LQKENI. Incomplete CDR3 DNA: TGTGCCAGCTCACCACCGGTCGCCAGGCTCACCGGGGAG. The encoded protein is CASSPPVARLTGE. In full, the CDR3 is CASSPPVARLTGELFF.

This clone was recorded at least ten times. From the germline J gene comes the end of the CDR3, since the read stops 3 residues before it. The chain couples TRBV5-6 to TRBJ1-4, with a possible D match to TRBD1 (6 bases). The length of the CDR3 is 13 residues. V shed 7 bases and J shed 5 bases, with 12 bases lying between them. Germline loops: CDR1 SGHDT, CDR2 YYEEEE. CDR3 protein: CASRGQLNEKLFF. The part of the CDR3 DNA that was read is TGTGCCAGCCGAGGACAGCTGAATGAAAAA.

This clone was seen ten or more times. Read data end 3 residues before the CDR3 end; the end is taken from the germline J gene. J is TRBJ1-6 and V is TRBV4-1; tentatively, D is TRBD1 (5 bases). Germline-derived CDR1 and CDR2 are MGHRA and YSYEKL. The V and J ends lost 6 bases and 7 bases respectively, with 13 bases between them. The CDR3 consists of 14 residues. CDR3 DNA (partial): TGCGCCAGCAGACGGGGACTTGGGAATTCACCC. Amino acid sequence: CASRRGLGNSP. In full, the CDR3 is CASRRGLGNSPLHF.

The sample holds many counts of this clone. The CDR3 extends 3 residues past the end of the read, so its final part is completed from the germline J gene. The chain couples TRBV20-1 to TRBJ2-3; 11 bases fit TRBD2. Germline-derived CDR1 and CDR2 are DFQATT and SNEGSKA (reference sequence). The CDR3 has 17 amino acids. Trimming at V came to 3 bases and at J to 4 bases, leaving 12 bases not matched to a gene. The CDR3: CSARTGTSGRRADTQYF. The CDR3 DNA, read in part, is TGCAGTGCTAGGACCGGGACTAGCGGTCGGAGAGCAGATACG.

This clone occurred many times. The observed sequence ends 3 residues before the CDR3 terminus, with the missing tail filled in from the germline J gene. V and J are TRBV19 and TRBJ1-2, with D perhaps matching TRBD1 (6 bases). The CDR3 loop spans 14 amino acids. The germline CDR1 and CDR2 sequences are LNHDA and SQIVND (reference sequence). Deletions cut 5 bases from V and 5 bases from J, with 15 bases between. Incomplete CDR3 DNA: TGTGCCAGTAGTGACCGGGGGGCGTGGTATGGC. This sequence encodes CASSDRGAWYG. From start to end, the CDR3 is CASSDRGAWYGYTF.

On this clone itself: The CDR3 extends 3 residues past the end of the read, so its final part is completed from the germline J gene. The chain couples TRBV2 to TRBJ2-1; maybe TRBD2 (5 bases). Germline CDR1 is SNHLY and CDR2 is FYNNEI. This CDR3 has 14 residues. Trimming stripped 7 bases from V and 6 bases from J, with 16 bases between. CDR3 DNA (partial): TGTGCCAGCAACCCCGAGGGCCGGGGCAATGAG. Translating gives CASNPEGRGNE. The entire CDR3 is CASNPEGRGNEQFF.

This clone was observed many times. The CDR3 end falls 3 residues outside the read, so it is completed with the germline J gene. The chain is built from TRBV30 and TRBJ1-1; D is unresolved. Per germline, CDR1 GTSNPN and CDR2 SVGIG (reference sequence). V lost 5 bases to trimming and J lost 1 base, with 8 bases between them. This CDR3 is built from 12 residues. The CDR3 bases that were read are TGTGCCTGGGGGCAGTGGAACACTGAA. It encodes CAWGQWNTE. From start to end, the CDR3 is CAWGQWNTEAFF.

In its sample, this clone was seen many times. The CDR3 is cut off 3 residues early in the read; its end comes from the germline J gene. The chain combines TRBV10-3 with TRBJ2-1, with no clear D. The CDR3 is 14 amino acids. Deletions cut 4 bases from V and 8 bases from J, with 15 bases between. Looked up from germline, CDR1 is ENHRY and CDR2 is SYGVKD. The sequenced part of the CDR3 DNA is TGTGCCATCAGTGTAAGACTCGGAAGCGATGAG. Protein: CAISVRLGSDE. The whole CDR3 reads CAISVRLGSDEQFF.

This clone has ten or more counts. The read halts 3 residues ahead of the CDR3 end, with the missing end drawn from the germline J gene. The chain has TRBV18 and TRBJ1-2, with a weak D call TRBD1 (5 bases). The CDR3 contains 13 residues. Germline V CDR1 and CDR2: KGHSH, LQKENI. V was shortened by 5 bases and J by 4 bases, with 11 bases between the two germline ends. The CDR3 bases that were read are TGTGCCAGCTCAGGGGCCGGGGGCTATGGC. This translates into CASSGAGGYG. The full CDR3 reads CASSGAGGYGYTF.

In this sample, this clone is hyperexpanded. The read ends 3 residues before the CDR3 terminus; that terminus is restored from the germline J gene. V and J are TRBV7-6 and TRBJ1-4; D is possibly TRBD1 (5 bases). The CDR3 extends over 14 amino acids. Between the trimmed V and J ends, which lost 6 bases and 5 bases, there was a span of 13 bases. From germline, CDR1 is SGHVS and CDR2 FNYEAQ. The CDR3 bases that were read are TGTGCCAGCAGAGCAGGGTTAGGAAATGAAAAA. This encodes CASRAGLGNEK. The complete CDR3 protein is CASRAGLGNEKLFF.

This clone was seen many times. The read ends 3 residues shy of where the CDR3 ends; the end is completed using the germline J gene. The rearrangement joins TRBV28 to TRBJ2-7; a possible D gene is TRBD2 (5 bases). Germline V CDR1 and CDR2: MDHEN, SYDVKM. This CDR3 comprises 15 residues. V was trimmed by 2 bases and J by 1 base, leaving 12 bases between them. The DNA read from the CDR3 is TGTGCCAGCAGTTTAGGCGGCAGCGGATCCTACGAG. The encoded protein is CASSLGGSGSYE. The full CDR3 reads CASSLGGSGSYEQYF.

This clone was observed many times. The sequenced CDR3 bases are TGTGCCAGCAGCTTAAGTGGGACTGCGGGCGAG. Protein sequence: CASSLSGTAGE. The CDR3 in full is CASSLSGTAGEQYF. The chain combines TRBV7-3 with TRBJ2-7; tentative D call: TRBD2 (6 bases). The sequence runs out 3 residues before the end of the CDR3; the remainder is reconstructed from the germline J gene. The germline V gene has CDR1 SGHTA and CDR2 FQGTGA. Trimming stripped 1 base from V and 6 bases from J, with 13 bases between. The CDR3 has 14 residues.

This clone has ten or more counts. The CDR3 is cut off 3 residues early in the read; its end comes from the germline J gene. The rearrangement links TRBV19 to TRBJ1-1, with 8 bases fitting TRBD1. The CDR3 is 13 amino acids. Per germline, CDR1 LNHDA and CDR2 SQIVND (reference sequence). The CDR3 DNA, read in part, is TGTGCCAGTAGTATGGCCGGGACAGGAGAA. Translated: CASSMAGTGE. The entire CDR3 sequence reads CASSMAGTGEAFF.

As concerns this clone: The CDR3 is cut off 3 residues early in the read; its end comes from the germline J gene. This chain links TRBV6-2 or TRBV6-3 with TRBJ1-1; 9 nucleotides line up with TRBD1. The V gene end was trimmed by 2 bases and the J gene end by 1 base; junction bases not matched to a gene: 8. Germline CDR1 MNHEY, CDR2 SVGEGT. The CDR3 covers 17 residues. The CDR3 sequence is CASSYGGDRAGNTEAFF. The CDR3 bases that were read are TGTGCCAGCAGTTACGGCGGGGACAGGGCGGGGAACACTGAA.

This clone was counted ten times or more. The read finishes 3 residues shy of the CDR3 end, and the germline J gene is used to complete it. The chain uses TRBV29-1 and TRBJ2-7; a possible D gene is TRBD1 (6 bases). Per germline, CDR1 SQVTM and CDR2 ANQGSEA. There are 14 residues in the CDR3. V was cut by 6 bases and J by 0 bases, with 15 bases left in between. The sequenced part of the CDR3 DNA is TGCAGCGTCGAGGGGGAATGGAGCTCCTACGAG. Protein: CSVEGEWSSYE. The whole CDR3 region reads CSVEGEWSSYEQYF.